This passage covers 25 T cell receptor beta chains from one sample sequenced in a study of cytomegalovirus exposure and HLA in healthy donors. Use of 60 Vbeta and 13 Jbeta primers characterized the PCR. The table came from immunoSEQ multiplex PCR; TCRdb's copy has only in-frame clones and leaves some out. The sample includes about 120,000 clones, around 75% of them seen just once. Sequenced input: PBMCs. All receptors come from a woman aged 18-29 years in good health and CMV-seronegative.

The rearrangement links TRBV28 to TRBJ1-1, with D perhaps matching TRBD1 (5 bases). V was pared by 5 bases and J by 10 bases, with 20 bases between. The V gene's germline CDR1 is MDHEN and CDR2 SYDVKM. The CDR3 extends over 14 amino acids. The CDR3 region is CASSPTGGGLAAFF. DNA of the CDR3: TGTGCCAGCAGTCCTACGGGGGGAGGGTTGGCAGCTTTCTTT.

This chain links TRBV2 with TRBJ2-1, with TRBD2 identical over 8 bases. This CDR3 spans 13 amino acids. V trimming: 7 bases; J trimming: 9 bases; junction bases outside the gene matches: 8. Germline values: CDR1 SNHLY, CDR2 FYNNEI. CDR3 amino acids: CASTRGGTVEQFF. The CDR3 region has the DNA TGTGCCAGCACCCGGGGGGGTACAGTTGAGCAGTTCTTC.

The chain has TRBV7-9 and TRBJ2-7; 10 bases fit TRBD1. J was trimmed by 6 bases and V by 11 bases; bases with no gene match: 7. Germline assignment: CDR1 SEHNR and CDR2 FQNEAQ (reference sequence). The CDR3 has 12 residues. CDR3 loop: CAAGTGAPEQYF. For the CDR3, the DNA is TGTGCCGCAGGGACAGGGGCCCCCGAGCAGTACTTC.

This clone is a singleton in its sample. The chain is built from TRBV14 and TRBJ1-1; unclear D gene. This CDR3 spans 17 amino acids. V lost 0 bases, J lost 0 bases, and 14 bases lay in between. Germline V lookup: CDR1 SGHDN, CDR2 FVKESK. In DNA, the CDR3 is TGTGCCAGCAGCCAAGATTGGAGGGAACGGATGAACACTGAAGCTTTCTTT. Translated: CASSQDWRERMNTEAFF.

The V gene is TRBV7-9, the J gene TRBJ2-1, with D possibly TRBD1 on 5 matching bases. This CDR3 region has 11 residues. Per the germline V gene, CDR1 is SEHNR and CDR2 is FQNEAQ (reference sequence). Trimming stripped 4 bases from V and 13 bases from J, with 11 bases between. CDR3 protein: CASSSSGFQFF. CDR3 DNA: TGTGCCAGCAGCTCTTCAGGGTTTCAGTTCTTC.

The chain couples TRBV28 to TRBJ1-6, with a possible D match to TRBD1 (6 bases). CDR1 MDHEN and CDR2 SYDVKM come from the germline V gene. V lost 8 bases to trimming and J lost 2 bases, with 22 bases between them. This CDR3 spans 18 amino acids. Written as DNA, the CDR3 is TGTGCCAGCGTCGGGCGTAGACAGGCTAGGGCCTATAATTCACCCCTCCACTTT. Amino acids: CASVGRRQARAYNSPLHF.

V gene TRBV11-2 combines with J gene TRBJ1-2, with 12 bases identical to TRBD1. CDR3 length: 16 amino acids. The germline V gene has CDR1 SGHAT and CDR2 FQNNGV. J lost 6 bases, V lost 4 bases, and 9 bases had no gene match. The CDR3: CASSWGTGTGGHGYTF. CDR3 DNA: TGTGCCAGCAGCTGGGGGACCGGGACAGGGGGCCATGGCTACACCTTC.

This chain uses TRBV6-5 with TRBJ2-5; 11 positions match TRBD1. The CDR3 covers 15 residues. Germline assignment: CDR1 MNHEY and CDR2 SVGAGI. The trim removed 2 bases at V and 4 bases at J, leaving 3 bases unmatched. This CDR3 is CASSYTGTGGETQYF. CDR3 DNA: TGTGCCAGCAGTTACACCGGGACAGGGGGAGAGACCCAGTACTTC.

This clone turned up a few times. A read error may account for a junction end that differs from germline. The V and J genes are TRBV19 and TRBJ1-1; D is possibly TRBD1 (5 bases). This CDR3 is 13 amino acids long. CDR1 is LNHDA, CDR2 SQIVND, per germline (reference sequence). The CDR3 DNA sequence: TGTGCCAGTAGTAGTGGGGGGAACGCTGAAGCTTTCTTT. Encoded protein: CASSSGGNAEAFF.

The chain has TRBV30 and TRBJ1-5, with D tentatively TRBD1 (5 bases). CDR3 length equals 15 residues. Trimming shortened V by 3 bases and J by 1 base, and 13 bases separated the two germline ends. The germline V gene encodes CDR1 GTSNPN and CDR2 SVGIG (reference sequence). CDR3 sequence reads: CAWSEDRISNQPQHF. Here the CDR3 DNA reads TGTGCCTGGAGCGAAGACAGAATCAGCAATCAGCCCCAGCATTTT.

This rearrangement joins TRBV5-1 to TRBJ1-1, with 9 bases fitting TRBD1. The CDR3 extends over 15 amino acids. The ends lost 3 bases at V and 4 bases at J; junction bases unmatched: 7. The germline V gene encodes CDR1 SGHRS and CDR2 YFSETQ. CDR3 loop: CASSYGDRVITEAFF. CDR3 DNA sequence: TGCGCCAGCAGCTATGGGGACAGGGTCATCACTGAAGCTTTCTTT.

DNA of the CDR3: TGTGCCAGCAGTGTCCTCTCCTACGAGCAGTACTTC. Amino acid sequence: CASSVLSYEQYF. V and J are TRBV28 and TRBJ2-7, with no clear D. Trimming shortened V by 5 bases and J by 0 bases, and 5 bases separated the two germline ends. Per the germline V gene, CDR1 is MDHEN and CDR2 is SYDVKM. This CDR3 comprises 12 residues.

The CDR3 DNA sequence: TGTGCCATCAGTGACCACAGGGCCCCACAGAACACTGAAGCTTTCTTT. It codes for CAISDHRAPQNTEAFF. This sequence joins TRBV10-3 and TRBJ1-1; D is possibly TRBD1 (6 bases). Germline V gives CDR1 ENHRY, CDR2 SYGVKD. The CDR3 runs to 16 residues. The V and J ends lost 3 bases and 1 base respectively, with 15 bases between them.

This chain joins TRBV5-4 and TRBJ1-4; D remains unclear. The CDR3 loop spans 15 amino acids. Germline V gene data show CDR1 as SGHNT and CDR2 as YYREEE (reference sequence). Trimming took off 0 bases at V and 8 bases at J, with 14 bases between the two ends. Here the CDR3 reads CASSLGANDNEKLFF. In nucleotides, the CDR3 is TGTGCCAGCAGCTTGGGCGCGAACGATAACGAAAAACTGTTTTTT.

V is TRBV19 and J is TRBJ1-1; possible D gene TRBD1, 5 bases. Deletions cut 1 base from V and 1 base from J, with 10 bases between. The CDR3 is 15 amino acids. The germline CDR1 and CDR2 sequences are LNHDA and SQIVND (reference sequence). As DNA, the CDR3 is TGTGCCAGTAGTATAGGTCCGGGGGGGAACACTGAAGCTTTCTTT. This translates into CASSIGPGGNTEAFF.

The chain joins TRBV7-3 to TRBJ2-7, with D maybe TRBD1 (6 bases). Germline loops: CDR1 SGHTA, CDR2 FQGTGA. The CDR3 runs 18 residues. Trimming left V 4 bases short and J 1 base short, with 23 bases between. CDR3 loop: CASSSYPLGQRESYEQYF. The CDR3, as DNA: TGTGCCAGCAGCTCGTACCCCTTGGGACAACGAGAGTCCTACGAGCAGTACTTC.

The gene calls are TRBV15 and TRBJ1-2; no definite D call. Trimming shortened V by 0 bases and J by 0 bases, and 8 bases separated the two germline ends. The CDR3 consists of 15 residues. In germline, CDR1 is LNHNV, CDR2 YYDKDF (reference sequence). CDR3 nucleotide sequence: TGTGCCACCAGCAGAGATGCGAGGTCTAACTATGGCTACACCTTC. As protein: CATSRDARSNYGYTF.

The CDR3 loop is CASSERQTDTQYF. DNA for the CDR3: TGTGCCAGCAGTGAGCGACAGACAGATACGCAGTATTTT. V is TRBV25-1 and J is TRBJ2-3; a weak D match, TRBD1 (5 bases). V lost 3 bases and J lost 3, with 7 bases in between. The CDR3 covers 13 residues. Germline V gene lookup returns CDR1 MGHDK and CDR2 SYGVNS.

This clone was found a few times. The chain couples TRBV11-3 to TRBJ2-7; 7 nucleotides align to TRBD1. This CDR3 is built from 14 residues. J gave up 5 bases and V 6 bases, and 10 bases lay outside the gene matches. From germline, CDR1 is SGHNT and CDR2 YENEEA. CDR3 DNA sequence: TGTGCCAGCAGTGAAAATCGGGACAGTAACGAGCAGTACTTC. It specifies CASSENRDSNEQYF.

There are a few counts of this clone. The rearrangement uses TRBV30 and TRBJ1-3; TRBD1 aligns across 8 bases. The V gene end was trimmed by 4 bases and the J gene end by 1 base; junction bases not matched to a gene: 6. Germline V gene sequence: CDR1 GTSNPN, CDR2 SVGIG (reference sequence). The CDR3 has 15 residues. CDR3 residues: CAWISGTGSGNTIYF. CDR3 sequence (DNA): TGTGCCTGGATTTCCGGGACAGGTTCTGGAAACACCATATATTTT.

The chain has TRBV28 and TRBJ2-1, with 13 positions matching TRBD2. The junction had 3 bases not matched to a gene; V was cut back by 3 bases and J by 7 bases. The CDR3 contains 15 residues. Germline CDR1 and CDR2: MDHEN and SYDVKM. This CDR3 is CASSFLGLAGNEQFF. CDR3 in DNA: TGTGCCAGCAGTTTTTTGGGACTAGCGGGGAATGAGCAGTTCTTC.

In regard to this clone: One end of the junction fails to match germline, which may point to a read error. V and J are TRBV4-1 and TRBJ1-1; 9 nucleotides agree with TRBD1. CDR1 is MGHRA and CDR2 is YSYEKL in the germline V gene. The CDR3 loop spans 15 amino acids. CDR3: CTSSQTGTGNFEAFF. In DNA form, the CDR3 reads TGCACCAGCAGCCAAACCGGGACAGGGAATTTTGAAGCTTTCTTT.

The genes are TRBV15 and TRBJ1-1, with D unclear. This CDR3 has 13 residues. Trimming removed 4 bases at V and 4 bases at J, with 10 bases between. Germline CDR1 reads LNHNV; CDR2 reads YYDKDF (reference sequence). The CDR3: CATSIERVTEAFF. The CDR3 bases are TGTGCCACCAGCATCGAGAGGGTCACTGAAGCTTTCTTT.

The CDR3 here is CASSHRRRAQGEKLFF. CDR3 nucleotides: TGTGCCAGCAGTCACAGACGGAGGGCCCAGGGCGAAAAACTGTTTTTT. The V gene is TRBV7-8, the J gene TRBJ1-4; D is possibly TRBD1 (5 bases). CDR1 and CDR2 from the germline V gene are SGHVS and FQNEAQ. Trimming took 6 bases from V and 8 from J, leaving 22 bases between them. The CDR3 has 16 residues. The whole variable domain, remainder taken from reference TRBV7-8 and TRBJ1-4, is GAGVSQSPRYKVAKRGQDVALRCDPISGHVSLFWYQQALGQGPEFLTYFQNEAQLDKSGLPSDRFFAERPEGSVSTLKIQRTQQEDSAVYLCASSHRRRAQGEKLFFGSGTQLSVL.

The CDR3 DNA reads TGCGCCAGCAGCCCGGACAGCCAAGAGACCCAGTACTTC. This encodes CASSPDSQETQYF. This chain connects TRBV5-1 to TRBJ2-5, with D possibly matching TRBD1 (6 bases). V lost 4 bases and J 1 base, leaving 8 bases between the germline ends. The V gene's germline CDR1 is SGHRS and CDR2 YFSETQ. The CDR3 is made up of 13 amino acids.